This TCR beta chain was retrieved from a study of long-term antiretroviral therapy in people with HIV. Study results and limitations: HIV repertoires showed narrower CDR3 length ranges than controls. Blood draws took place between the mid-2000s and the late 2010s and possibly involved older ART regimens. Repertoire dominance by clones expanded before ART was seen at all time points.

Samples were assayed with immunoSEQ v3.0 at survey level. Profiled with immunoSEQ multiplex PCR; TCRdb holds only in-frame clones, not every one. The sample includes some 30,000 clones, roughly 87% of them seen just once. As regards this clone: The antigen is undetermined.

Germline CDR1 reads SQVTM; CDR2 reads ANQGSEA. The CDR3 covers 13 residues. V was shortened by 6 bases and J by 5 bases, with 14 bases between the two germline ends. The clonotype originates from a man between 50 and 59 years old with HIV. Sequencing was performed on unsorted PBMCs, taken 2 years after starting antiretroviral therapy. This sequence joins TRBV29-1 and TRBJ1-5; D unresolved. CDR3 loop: CSVGLGNYQPQHF. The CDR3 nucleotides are TGCAGCGTCGGATTGGGTAATTATCAGCCCCAGCATTTT.